This T cell receptor beta chain came from a study of cytomegalovirus exposure and HLA in healthy donors. Donors showed nominal health when sampled, although they likely had unrecorded immune exposures. The count of this clone is one. No antigen is known for it. Distinct nucleotide sequences in the sample also encode this CDR3. Study conclusions and caveats: Associated with cytomegalovirus, according to the listing, were 164 TCR beta chains.

Germline lookup yields CDR1 MDHEN and CDR2 SYDVKM. There are 14 residues in the CDR3. Trimming removed 2 bases from V and 1 base from J, with 8 bases in between. Primers included in the PCR were 60 Vbeta and 13 Jbeta primers. Method: immunoSEQ multiplex PCR; TCRdb's copy keeps in-frame clones and lacks some. The sample carries about 190,000 clones, about nine tenths recorded once. The sequencing input was PBMCs. The source is a young man in good health and CMV-seronegative. V and J are TRBV28 and TRBJ1-1, with a tentative D call TRBD1 (6 bases). This CDR3 reads CASSLQGPNTEAFF. For the CDR3, the DNA is TGTGCCAGCAGTTTACAGGGGCCGAACACTGAAGCTTTCTTT.